This TCR beta chain was found in a study of blood T cell repertoires in COVID-19. Across the whole study: Collection of acute and convalescent COVID-19 samples took place in the United States, Italy and Spain. From T cells, B-cell-depleted T cells, or PBMCs came the material, which was cDNA or gDNA.

The CDR3 sequence is 14 residues long. V was clipped by 6 bases and J by 9 bases; unmatched bases: 6. Germline V gene lookup returns CDR1 MNHEY and CDR2 SVGAGI. Original methodology: For nucleated cells, counts were estimated from reference gene primer amplification. Repertoires were generated with immunoSEQ multiplex PCR, while TCRdb's copy carries only in-frame clones and drops some. The V and J calls and clone size are taken from that table; D and trimming were inferred from the DNA. The sample has 120,000 or so clones; approximately 87% are singletons. For this clone: Other DNA sequences from this sample encode an identical CDR3 as well.

The genes are TRBV6-5 and TRBJ1-6; 9 nucleotides align to TRBD1. Sequencing was done on a sample of peripheral blood. The clonotype was recovered from a man between 45 and 60 years old with acute or convalescent COVID-19. The DNA for the CDR3 is TGTGCCAGCAGACCGGGACAGGGCGTTTCACCCCTCCACTTT. As protein: CASRPGQGVSPLHF.